This T cell receptor (beta chain) was captured in a study of Ad26.COV2.S vaccination and SARS-CoV-2 variants. Trimming shortened V by 1 base and J by 6 bases, and 6 bases separated the two germline ends. CDR3 size: 12 residues. The germline CDR1 and CDR2 sequences are LGHNA and YSLEER. Profiled with immunoSEQ multiplex PCR; TCRdb holds only in-frame clones, not every one. Among 330,000 or so clones listed, roughly nine tenths were seen once. Treatment specified: 15 to 20 received Ad26.COV2.S at low or high dose, single or two shots; about 5 received placebo; per-sample allocation not given. Day 63 after the first injection of vaccine or placebo was the sampling time.

The chain has TRBV4-3 and TRBJ1-1; D is unresolved. Sequences were derived from peripheral blood, sampled in a trial of Ad26.COV2.S vaccine versus placebo. This TCR derives from a person between 18 and 60 years old who received the Ad26.COV2.S COVID-19 vaccine or a placebo. The CDR3 region has the DNA TGCGCCAGCAGCCAAGGGGGAGCTGAAGCTTTCTTT. Encoded protein: CASSQGGAEAFF.